This T cell receptor beta chain was captured by sequencing in a study of T-cell reconstitution after alpha-beta-depleted transplantation in children. Findings and limits, study-wide: In patients about two months after transplant, alpha-beta T cells reportedly arose from several hundred expanded graft clones. Some patients' high day-60 TCRbeta diversity was attributed to recipient cells surviving conditioning. At the one-year point after transplant, T-cell counts and TCRbeta diversity were found to come mostly from T cells that had been newly produced.

About this clonotype itself: Its antigen is not known.

Unique molecular identifiers were incorporated when the TCRbeta library was constructed. TCRdb recomputed calls from the PCR reads with MiXCR, one row per CDR3 protein. The sample lists around 800,000 distinct CDR3 sequences; around 17% were seen once. This CDR3 spans 16 amino acids. CDR1 and CDR2 from the germline V gene are SGHDN and FVKESK. After removal of 5 bases from V and 6 bases from J, the junction contained 12 bases not matched to a gene. The TCR sequence derives from a male patient aged 10 to 17 who had a stem cell transplant for acute lymphoblastic leukemia, so the T cells may come from the graft donor. The genes are TRBV14 and TRBJ2-1; 8 bases fit TRBD2. The sample was PBMCs, mostly from graft donor cells, taken 360 days after TCRalphabeta/CD19-depleted stem cell transplant. The CDR3 reads CASSALSGRAINEQFF. The CDR3 DNA follows: TGTGCCAGCAGCGCCCTCTCCGGGAGGGCCATCAATGAGCAGTTCTTC. The full variable domain, in which reference TRBV14 and TRBJ2-1 provide the parts outside the CDR3, is EAGVTQFPSHSVIEKGQTVTLRCDPISGHDNLYWYRRVMGKEIKFLLHFVKESKQDESGMPNNRFLAERTGGTYSTLKVQPAELEDSGVYFCASSALSGRAINEQFFGPGTRLTVL.